This entry lists 13 T cell receptor beta chains sequenced from one sample in a study of tumor-infiltrating lymphocytes in primary liver carcinoma. For blood RNA, unsorted whole blood served as the source, and germline DNA was extracted too. With a constant-region primer, TCR beta cDNA was made from approximately 450 ng of total RNA. Construction of TCR beta libraries relied on three successive nested multiplex PCR rounds employing slightly modified ARM-PCR. The opening two PCR rounds, about 11 cycles each, paired TRBV1-TRBV30 forward primers with a C-beta reverse primer. TCRdb re-derived calls from the multiplex PCR reads in MiXCR, one entry per CDR3 protein. This table holds 300,000 to 350,000 distinct CDR3 sequences, roughly 61% found once. Sample: peripheral blood. The receptors originated from a man in his forties with primary liver carcinoma and hepatitis B virus infection.

Only one count was recorded for this clonotype. The CDR3 end shows no conserved phenylalanine or tryptophan, and so a read error is likely. DNA of the CDR3: TGCAGCGTTGAAGTAGGAGGGCCAATGAACAATGAGCAGTTCTCC. It encodes CSVEVGGPMNNEQFS. The chain is built from TRBV29-1 and TRBJ2-1, with a possible D match to TRBD2 (6 bases). Trimming took 1 base from V and 5 from J, leaving 15 bases between them. The germline gives CDR1 SQVTM, CDR2 ANQGSEA. This CDR3 has 15 residues.

This chain uses TRBV6-1 with TRBJ2-7; 9 bases map to TRBD2. The length of the CDR3 is 14 residues. J lost 6 bases, V lost 1 base, and 4 bases had no gene match. Per the germline V gene, CDR1 is MNHNS and CDR2 is SASEGT. For the CDR3, the DNA is TGTGCCAGCAGTGAAGTCCTAGCGGGACTCGAGCAGTACTTC. Translation: CASSEVLAGLEQYF.

Concerning this clonotype itself: The CDR3 carries no conserved terminal phenylalanine or tryptophan, so it likely arises from a read error. The chain combines TRBV11-2 with TRBJ2-5; 10 nucleotides align to TRBD1. From germline, CDR1 is SGHAT and CDR2 FQNNGV. The junction had 16 bases not matched to a gene; V was cut back by 11 bases and J by 4 bases. CDR3 length: 16 amino acids. This chain's CDR3 is CACIDLIGTGVETQYI. In nucleotides, the CDR3 is TGTGCCTGCATCGACTTAATAGGGACAGGGGTAGAGACCCAGTACATC.

Notes on this clonotype: An end of the junction differs from the germline gene, which may be a read error. The CDR3 DNA reads TGTGCCGGCAGGCCACAGGTCGGGGAGGTCGGGGAGCTGTTTTTT. This gives the protein CAGRPQVGEVGELFF. The rearrangement links TRBV12-3 or TRBV12-4 to TRBJ2-2, with a weak D call TRBD2 (6 bases). The CDR3 spans 15 residues.

This clonotype was seen only once. A junction end diverges from the germline sequence, so it may reflect a read error. The rearrangement uses TRBV7-9 and TRBJ2-1; 9 bases align to TRBD1. The CDR3 loop spans 14 amino acids. Germline V CDR1 and CDR2: SEHNR, FQNEAQ (reference sequence). The CDR3 DNA is TGTGCCAGCAGCGCGGGACAGGGCCACAACGAGCAGTTCTTC. Translated: CASSAGQGHNEQFF.

Concerning this clonotype itself: A much larger clone differs by one base, so this may be a read error. The chain carries TRBV6-2 or TRBV6-3 and TRBJ2-7; 8 bases fit TRBD1. Germline V gene sequence: CDR1 MNHEY, CDR2 SVGEGT. The CDR3 has 12 amino acids. CDR3 in DNA: TGTGCCAGCACAATACCAGGGGGCGAGAAGTACTTC. As protein: CASTIPGGEKYF.

Notes on this clonotype: A read error may be the cause here, since a much bigger clone is one base away. The rearrangement links TRBV14 to TRBJ2-7; possibly TRBD2 for D (6 bases). Trimming shortened V by 4 bases and J by 0 bases, and 13 bases separated the two germline ends. Per the germline V gene, CDR1 is SGHDN and CDR2 is FVKESK. This CDR3 contains 15 residues. CDR3 nucleotides: TGTGCCAGCAGCCGGACTGGCGGGATCTCCTACGAGCAGTACTTC. Translation gives CASSRTGGISYEQYF. Together with reference TRBV14 and TRBJ2-7, the CDR3 gives the full variable domain: EAGVTQFPSHSVIEKGQTVTLRCDPISGHDNLYWYRRVMGKEIKFLLHFVKESKQDESGMPNNRFLAERTGGTYSTLKVQPAELEDSGVYFCASSRTGGISYEQYFGPGTRLTVT.

The CDR3 coding sequence is TGTGCCAGCAGCCCAACATTCGGGACAGGGAGAACCTACGAGCAGTACTTC. Its protein is CASSPTFGTGRTYEQYF. The rearrangement joins TRBV11-2 to TRBJ2-7; 9 bases match TRBD1. The germline V gene has CDR1 SGHAT and CDR2 FQNNGV. V gave up 5 bases and J gave up 2 bases; unmatched junction bases: 13. This CDR3 is 17 amino acids long.

About this clonotype itself: A read error may produce the germline difference seen at one junction end. The chain combines TRBV6-5 with TRBJ2-1; 7 nucleotides match TRBD1. The germline V gene encodes CDR1 MNHEY and CDR2 SVGAGI. CDR3 size: 11 residues. Written as DNA, the CDR3 is TGTGCCAGCAGTTGCAGGGGGACCCTAGTCTTC. As protein: CASSCRGTLVF.

As for this clonotype: This may come from a read error, since a much larger clone is one base off. The rearrangement links TRBV6-5 to TRBJ2-7, with D possibly TRBD1 on 5 matching bases. V lost 10 bases and J lost 4, with 14 bases in between. The CDR3 runs 12 residues. The germline V gene has CDR1 MNHEY and CDR2 SVGAGI. CDR3 region: CANIGRGYEQYF. CDR3 sequence (DNA): TGTGCCAACATAGGTAGGGGTTACGAGCAGTACTTC.

As regards this clonotype: Lacking the conserved final phenylalanine or tryptophan, this CDR3 likely reflects a read error. It is unclear where the CDR3 begins or ends on the DNA, so no DNA is shown, and the CDR3 is as TCRdb lists it. The genes are TRBV5-4 and TRBJ2-2; the table's D call TRBD2 went unverified against the DNA. The CDR3 contains 12 residues when both ends are counted. Germline values: CDR1 SGHNT, CDR2 YYREEE (reference sequence). CDR3 region: CASGSNAGELSL.

This clonotype was detected many times. The chain couples TRBV10-3 to TRBJ2-1, with 7 bases aligning to TRBD2. With V trimmed by 0 bases and J by 6 bases, 5 bases remained unmatched. Germline V gene data show CDR1 as ENHRY and CDR2 as SYGVKD. This CDR3 contains 15 residues. The CDR3 DNA follows: TGTGCCATCAGTGAGTCTGGCGGGAGAGGCAATGAGCAGTTCTTC. Amino acid sequence: CAISESGGRGNEQFF.

This rearrangement joins TRBV7-9 to TRBJ2-1, with a tentative D call TRBD2 (6 bases). The CDR3 contains 14 residues. With 8 bases removed from V and 8 bases from J, the gap between germline ends came to 19 bases. Germline CDR1 reads SEHNR; CDR2 reads FQNEAQ (reference sequence). The CDR3 DNA sequence: TGTGCCAGCTCCTGGGCTGGCGGGACCGATGAGCAGTTCTTC. Amino acid sequence: CASSWAGGTDEQFF.